The 16 T cell receptor beta chains below were found in one sample sequenced in a study of blood T cell repertoires in COVID-19. The protocol was immunoSEQ multiplex PCR, while the TCRdb copy is restricted to in-frame clones and leaves out a portion. The data show approximately 58,000 clones, with around 80% seen just once and roughly 6% held by the top ten. The specimen sequenced was peripheral blood. The receptors here all came from a woman aged 60 to 75 with acute or convalescent COVID-19.

The chain joins TRBV2 to TRBJ2-1; the D is unclear. CDR3 size: 14 residues. The germline V gene encodes CDR1 SNHLY and CDR2 FYNNEI. Trimming took 3 bases from V and 7 from J, leaving 13 bases between them. CDR3 nucleotide sequence: TGTGCCAGCAGTGAGGAGTCAGTCGGGAATGAGCAGTTCTTC. Its translation: CASSEESVGNEQFF. Full variable domain (missing parts from reference TRBV2 and TRBJ2-1): EPEVTQTPSHQVTQMGQEVILRCVPISNHLYFYWYRQILGQKVEFLVSFYNNEISEKSEIFDDQFSVERPDGSNFTLKIRSTKLEDSAMYFCASSEESVGNEQFFGPGTRLTVL.

This chain joins TRBV7-8 and TRBJ1-2; D gene unclear. Between the trimmed V and J ends, which lost 1 base and 4 bases, there was a span of 7 bases. Per the germline V gene, CDR1 is SGHVS and CDR2 is FQNEAQ. CDR3 length: 13 amino acids. The CDR3 DNA sequence: TGTGCCAGCAGCTTAGTACTCGGCTATGGCTACACCTTC. Translating gives CASSLVLGYGYTF.

J is TRBJ1-1 and V is TRBV3-1 (or the pseudogene TRBV3-2), with TRBD1 identical over 9 bases. The ends lost 1 base at V and 4 bases at J; junction bases unmatched: 1. There are 14 residues in the CDR3. CDR1 is LGHDT, CDR2 YNNKEL, per germline (reference sequence). DNA for the CDR3: TGTGCCAGCAGCCAAGGGGGACAGGGCACTGAAGCTTTCTTT. Protein product: CASSQGGQGTEAFF.

The gene calls are TRBV6-5 and TRBJ1-2; TRBD1 agrees at 7 bases. After removal of 6 bases from V and 5 bases from J, the junction contained 9 bases not matched to a gene. Looked up from germline, CDR1 is MNHEY and CDR2 is SVGAGI. The CDR3 consists of 14 residues. CDR3 DNA sequence: TGTGCCAGCAGAAAGAGACAGGGAAAATATGGCTACACCTTC. It is translated as CASRKRQGKYGYTF.

The gene calls are TRBV15 and TRBJ1-6; no clear D gene. Deletions cut 0 bases from V and 4 bases from J, with 7 bases between. The CDR3 totals 15 residues. The germline V gene has CDR1 LNHNV and CDR2 YYDKDF (reference sequence). The CDR3 here is CATSREPQYNSPLHF. In DNA, the CDR3 is TGTGCCACCAGCAGAGAACCACAGTATAATTCACCCCTCCACTTT. Supplemented by reference TRBV15 and TRBJ1-6, the full variable domain reads DAMVIQNPRYQVTQFGKPVTLSCSQTLNHNVMYWYQQKSSQAPKLLFHYYDKDFNNEADTPDNFQSRRPNTSFCFLDIRSPGLGDTAMYLCATSREPQYNSPLHFGNGTRLTVT.

V gene TRBV5-4 combines with J gene TRBJ2-6; no firm D call. Per germline, CDR1 SGHNT and CDR2 YYREEE (reference sequence). The CDR3 is made up of 16 amino acids. The V gene lost 1 base and the J gene lost 2 bases, with 10 bases spanning the gap. For the CDR3, the DNA is TGTGCCAGCAGCTTGATCTCGGGTACTGGGGCCAACGTCCTGACTTTC. Its translation: CASSLISGTGANVLTF. The whole variable domain, remainder taken from reference TRBV5-4 and TRBJ2-6, is ETGVTQSPTHLIKTRGQQVTLRCSSQSGHNTVSWYQQALGQGPQFIFQYYREEENGRGNFPPRFSGLQFPNYSSELNVNALELDDSALYLCASSLISGTGANVLTFGAGSRLTVL.

The chain links TRBV5-4 to TRBJ1-2; D is uncertain. V dropped 2 bases and J dropped 0 bases, with 8 bases sitting between them. The germline gives CDR1 SGHNT, CDR2 YYREEE (reference sequence). This CDR3 is 14 amino acids long. The CDR3 reads CASSFTSSNYGYTF. DNA for the CDR3: TGTGCCAGCAGCTTTACAAGTTCTAACTATGGCTACACCTTC. The variable domain in full, with the rest retrieved from reference TRBV5-4 and TRBJ1-2, is ETGVTQSPTHLIKTRGQQVTLRCSSQSGHNTVSWYQQALGQGPQFIFQYYREEENGRGNFPPRFSGLQFPNYSSELNVNALELDDSALYLCASSFTSSNYGYTFGSGTRLTVV.

The J gene is TRBJ1-4, the V gene TRBV5-1, with TRBD1 identical over 10 bases. Losses at the gene ends were 4 bases for V and 6 bases for J; bases not matched to a gene: 3. Germline values: CDR1 SGHRS, CDR2 YFSETQ. CDR3 length equals 14 residues. CDR3 sequence (DNA): TGCGCCAGCAGCGTTGACAGGGGGCATGAAAAACTGTTTTTT. It is translated as CASSVDRGHEKLFF.

The rearrangement uses TRBV18 and TRBJ1-1, with 12 bases matching TRBD1. The CDR3 is 16 residues long. The ends lost 2 bases at V and 5 bases at J; junction bases unmatched: 6. From germline, CDR1 is KGHSH and CDR2 LQKENI. In nucleotides, the CDR3 is TGTGCCAGCTCACCAGGGGACAGGGGGCTTGGGACTGAAGCTTTCTTT. It is translated as CASSPGDRGLGTEAFF.

The chain recombines TRBV6-6 with TRBJ2-1, with 10 bases identical to TRBD2. Germline V gene lookup returns CDR1 MNHNY and CDR2 SVGAGI (reference sequence). The CDR3 extends over 16 amino acids. V was clipped by 4 bases and J by 5 bases; unmatched bases: 8. This CDR3 is CASSSPLAGGHNEQFF. The CDR3 coding sequence is TGTGCCAGCAGTTCCCCTTTAGCGGGGGGTCACAATGAGCAGTTCTTC.

This sequence joins TRBV2 and TRBJ1-1, with D possibly TRBD1 on 5 matching bases. CDR3 length: 13 residues. The V gene's germline CDR1 is SNHLY and CDR2 FYNNEI. Trimming took off 5 bases at V and 3 bases at J, with 10 bases between the two ends. The CDR3 region is CASSKQGYTEAFF. DNA of the CDR3: TGTGCCAGCAGTAAGCAGGGTTACACTGAAGCTTTCTTT. Together with reference TRBV2 and TRBJ1-1, the CDR3 gives the full variable domain: EPEVTQTPSHQVTQMGQEVILRCVPISNHLYFYWYRQILGQKVEFLVSFYNNEISEKSEIFDDQFSVERPDGSNFTLKIRSTKLEDSAMYFCASSKQGYTEAFFGQGTRLTVV.

The rearrangement uses TRBV27 and TRBJ2-5; 7 bases map to TRBD1. Germline V gene lookup returns CDR1 MNHEY and CDR2 SMNVEV (reference sequence). The CDR3 is made up of 13 amino acids. Unmatched junction bases numbered 4, after V lost 2 bases and J lost 7 bases. For the CDR3, the DNA is TGTGCCAGCAGTTTAGAGGCAGGGGGGACCCAGTACTTC. The encoded protein is CASSLEAGGTQYF.

The chain couples TRBV6-5 to TRBJ1-6, with D unresolved. The CDR3 length is 14 residues. Germline V gene sequence: CDR1 MNHEY, CDR2 SVGAGI. V lost 8 bases and J lost 4, with 12 bases in between. The CDR3 sequence: CASGLSDYNSPLHF. The DNA of the CDR3 is TGTGCCAGCGGTTTGTCAGATTATAATTCACCCCTCCACTTT.

This clone was seen only once. The chain carries TRBV30 and TRBJ1-3; 7 nucleotides match TRBD1. With V trimmed by 3 bases and J by 4 bases, 3 bases remained unmatched. Germline V gives CDR1 GTSNPN, CDR2 SVGIG (reference sequence). The CDR3 extends over 13 amino acids. The CDR3 sequence: CAWSPGQGNTIYF. Here the CDR3 DNA reads TGTGCCTGGAGCCCGGGACAGGGAAACACCATATATTTT.

This chain uses TRBV11-2 with TRBJ2-3, with 11 bases fitting TRBD2. CDR3 length: 18 amino acids. Looked up from germline, CDR1 is SGHAT and CDR2 is FQNNGV. Unmatched junction bases numbered 13, after V lost 6 bases and J lost 2 bases. CDR3 in DNA: TGTGCCAGCAGGAGTCTAGCGGGGGGTCCCGCTTCCACAGATACGCAGTATTTT. Translating gives CASRSLAGGPASTDTQYF.

The chain uses TRBV9 and TRBJ2-3; 9 positions match TRBD2. Germline loops: CDR1 SGDLS, CDR2 YYNGEE. The CDR3 has 18 amino acids. Germline trimming cut 5 bases from V and 6 bases from J; bases unmatched to any gene: 19. CDR3 bases: TGTGCCAGCAGGATCACTAGTCAGCGGGGGGCTTTCGAGGATACGCAGTATTTT. This translates into CASRITSQRGAFEDTQYF.